The TCR beta chain described here comes from a study of T cells in Graves' hyperthyroidism and ophthalmopathy. It was uncontrolled infection, other autoimmune disease, pregnancy or lactation that excluded patients. The source of the PBMCs was 8 to 10 ml of fresh peripheral blood. Comments on this clonotype: The target antigen is unknown.

General study findings and limits: Appearing also in blood were most of the thyroid clonotypes expanded above 0.001. The model predicted ophthalmopathy a median roughly 6.5 months before onset.

Researchers took RNA transcripts and amplified the TCR beta CDR3 regions from them. In the first-round RT-PCR of the TCR CDR3, the HTBI primer set was used. Each CDR3 protein gets one entry after TCRdb re-called the multiplex PCR reads with MiXCR. The table lists roughly 700,000 distinct CDR3 sequences, 35% of them singletons. The germline V gene encodes CDR1 PRHDT and CDR2 FYEKMQ (reference sequence). With 5 bases removed from V and 3 bases from J, the gap between germline ends came to 13 bases. The CDR3 extends over 14 amino acids. This receptor was obtained from a woman in her thirties or forties with Graves' hyperthyroidism. The V and J genes are TRBV13 and TRBJ1-2; D not certain. Sequencing was performed on blood. The CDR3 spells CASSRMSGYYGYTF. CDR3 DNA: TGTGCCAGCAGCCGGATGTCCGGATACTATGGCTACACCTTC.